A selection of T cell receptor beta chains follows, all from one sample in a study of blood T cell repertoires in COVID-19. Sequencing used immunoSEQ multiplex PCR; TCRdb keeps in-frame clones, though not all of them. The table records about 220,000 clones, about 80% of them present only once. Sequenced sample: PBMCs or T cells enriched from blood (not recorded which). Receptors originate from a woman aged 40 to 50 with acute COVID-19. Both conserved end residues are part of each CDR3. Each record gives: V gene, clone size, D gene, J gene, CDR3 protein, CDR3 DNA. D genes are given only for firm matches. Rows give clone size only sometimes, using once, few, many, or a class for an expanded clone.

v_gene: TRBV6-1; abundance: -; d_gene: -; j_gene: TRBJ1-2; CDR3aa: CASSEFGGTPYGYTF; CDR3nt: TGTGCCAGCAGTGAATTCGGGGGGACACCCTATGGCTACACCTTC
v_gene: TRBV10-1; abundance: -; d_gene: TRBD2; j_gene: TRBJ2-3; CDR3aa: CASSDRAGGPTDTQYF; CDR3nt: TGCGCCAGCAGTGACCGAGCGGGAGGGCCGACAGATACGCAGTATTTT
v_gene: TRBV18; abundance: -; d_gene: -; j_gene: TRBJ1-1; CDR3aa: CASSPSTGRTNEAFF; CDR3nt: TGTGCCAGCTCACCGTCCACCGGACGGACAAACGAAGCTTTCTTT
v_gene: TRBV3-1/TRBV3-2; abundance: -; d_gene: -; j_gene: TRBJ1-6; CDR3aa: CASSQGSSSYNSPLHF; CDR3nt: TGTGCCAGCAGCCAGGGCTCGAGCTCCTATAATTCACCCCTCCACTTT
v_gene: TRBV19; abundance: -; d_gene: -; j_gene: TRBJ1-2; CDR3aa: CASSIVPETYGYTF; CDR3nt: TGTGCCAGTAGTATCGTGCCCGAAACATATGGCTACACCTTC
v_gene: TRBV4-3; abundance: once; d_gene: -; j_gene: TRBJ1-2; CDR3aa: CASSKDGFDGYTF; CDR3nt: TGCGCCAGCAGCAAAGACGGTTTCGATGGCTACACCTTC
v_gene: TRBV28; abundance: -; d_gene: -; j_gene: TRBJ1-1; CDR3aa: CASSGNTNTEAFF; CDR3nt: TGTGCCAGCAGTGGCAATACGAACACTGAAGCTTTCTTT
v_gene: TRBV7-9; abundance: -; d_gene: -; j_gene: TRBJ1-2; CDR3aa: CASSPQDSQGFYGYTF; CDR3nt: TGTGCCAGCAGCCCCCAGGACTCGCAGGGGTTCTATGGCTACACCTTC
v_gene: TRBV19; abundance: -; d_gene: -; j_gene: TRBJ1-6; CDR3aa: CASRRGDQGYNSPLHF; CDR3nt: TGTGCCAGTAGGAGGGGAGATCAGGGGTATAATTCACCCCTCCACTTT
v_gene: TRBV10-1; abundance: -; d_gene: -; j_gene: TRBJ1-6; CDR3aa: CASSAGKGSPLHF; CDR3nt: TGCGCCAGCTCGGCAGGGAAGGGTTCACCCCTCCACTTT
v_gene: TRBV10-1; abundance: -; d_gene: -; j_gene: TRBJ1-1; CDR3aa: CASSESAPRGTEAFF; CDR3nt: TGCGCCAGCAGTGAGTCGGCCCCTCGGGGCACTGAAGCTTTCTTT
v_gene: TRBV9; abundance: -; d_gene: TRBD2; j_gene: TRBJ2-2; CDR3aa: CASSVGTSGGTNTGELFF; CDR3nt: TGTGCCAGCAGCGTAGGGACTAGCGGGGGAACGAACACCGGGGAGCTGTTTTTT
v_gene: TRBV5-5; abundance: few; d_gene: -; j_gene: TRBJ2-2; CDR3aa: CASSQLSGNTGELFF; CDR3nt: TGTGCCAGCAGCCAATTGTCAGGGAACACCGGGGAGCTGTTTTTT
v_gene: TRBV10-2; abundance: -; d_gene: TRBD1; j_gene: TRBJ1-1; CDR3aa: CASRTALPTGMNTEAFF; CDR3nt: TGCGCCAGCAGGACCGCTTTACCGACAGGGATGAACACTGAAGCTTTCTTT
v_gene: TRBV4-3; abundance: -; d_gene: TRBD1; j_gene: TRBJ1-1; CDR3aa: CASSQSGGTEAFF; CDR3nt: TGCGCCAGCAGCCAATCAGGGGGCACTGAAGCTTTCTTT
v_gene: TRBV6-5; abundance: few; d_gene: TRBD1; j_gene: TRBJ1-2; CDR3aa: CASSRQGMGNGYTF; CDR3nt: TGTGCCAGCAGCAGACAGGGGATGGGGAATGGCTACACCTTC
v_gene: TRBV7-2; abundance: -; d_gene: -; j_gene: TRBJ1-5; CDR3aa: CASSLGGGGNNQPQHF; CDR3nt: TGTGCCAGCAGCTTAGGGGGAGGAGGAAACAATCAGCCCCAGCATTTT
v_gene: TRBV19; abundance: -; d_gene: TRBD1; j_gene: TRBJ2-6; CDR3aa: CASSPGTGGSGANVLTF; CDR3nt: TGTGCCAGTAGCCCCGGGACAGGGGGCTCTGGGGCCAACGTCCTGACTTTC
v_gene: TRBV3-1/TRBV3-2; abundance: few; d_gene: TRBD2; j_gene: TRBJ2-2; CDR3aa: CASSQGISGRIGTGELFF; CDR3nt: TGTGCCAGCAGCCAAGGGATTAGCGGGAGAATCGGGACCGGGGAGCTGTTTTTT
v_gene: TRBV4-1; abundance: -; d_gene: TRBD1; j_gene: TRBJ1-1; CDR3aa: CASSQEGTENTEAFF; CDR3nt: TGCGCCAGCAGCCAAGAAGGGACAGAAAACACTGAAGCTTTCTTT
v_gene: TRBV6-5; abundance: -; d_gene: -; j_gene: TRBJ1-1; CDR3aa: CASSYANAGDTEAFF; CDR3nt: TGTGCCAGCAGTTATGCGAATGCCGGGGACACTGAAGCTTTCTTT
v_gene: TRBV7-3; abundance: -; d_gene: -; j_gene: TRBJ2-1; CDR3aa: CASSQNRDEQFF; CDR3nt: TGTGCCAGCAGCCAAAATCGGGATGAGCAGTTCTTC